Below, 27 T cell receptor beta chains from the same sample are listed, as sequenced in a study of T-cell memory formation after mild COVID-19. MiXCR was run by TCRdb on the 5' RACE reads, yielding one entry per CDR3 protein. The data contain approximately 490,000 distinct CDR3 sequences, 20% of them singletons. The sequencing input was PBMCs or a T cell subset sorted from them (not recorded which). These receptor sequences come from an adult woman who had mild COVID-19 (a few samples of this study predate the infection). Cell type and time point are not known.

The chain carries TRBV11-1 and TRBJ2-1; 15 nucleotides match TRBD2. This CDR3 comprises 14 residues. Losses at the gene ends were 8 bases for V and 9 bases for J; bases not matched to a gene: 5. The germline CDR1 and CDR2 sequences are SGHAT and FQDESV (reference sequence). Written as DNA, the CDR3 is TGTGCCAGCGCGGGACTAGCGGGAGGTGGTGAGCAGTTCTTC. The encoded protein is CASAGLAGGGEQFF.

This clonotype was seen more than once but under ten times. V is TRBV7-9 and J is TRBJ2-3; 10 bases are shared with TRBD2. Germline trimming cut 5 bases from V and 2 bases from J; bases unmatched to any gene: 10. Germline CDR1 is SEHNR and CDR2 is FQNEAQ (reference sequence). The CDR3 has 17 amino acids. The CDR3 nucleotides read TGTGCCAGCAGCCCTGCCTATACTAGCGGGGCCACAGATACGCAGTATTTT. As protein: CASSPAYTSGATDTQYF.

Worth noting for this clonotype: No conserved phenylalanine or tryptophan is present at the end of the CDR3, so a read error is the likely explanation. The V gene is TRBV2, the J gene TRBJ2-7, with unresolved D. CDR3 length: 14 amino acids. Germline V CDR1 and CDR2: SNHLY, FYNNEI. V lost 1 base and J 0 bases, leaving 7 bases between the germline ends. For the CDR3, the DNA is TGTGCCAGCAGTGAAGACTCCCTCTCCTACGAGCAGTACTCC. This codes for CASSEDSLSYEQYS.

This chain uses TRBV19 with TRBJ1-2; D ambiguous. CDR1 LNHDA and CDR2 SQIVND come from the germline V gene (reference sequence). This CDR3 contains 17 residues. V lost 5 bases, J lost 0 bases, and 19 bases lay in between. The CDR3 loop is CASSASRASPANYGYTF. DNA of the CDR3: TGTGCCAGTAGTGCGTCCCGGGCCTCCCCAGCTAACTATGGCTACACCTTC.

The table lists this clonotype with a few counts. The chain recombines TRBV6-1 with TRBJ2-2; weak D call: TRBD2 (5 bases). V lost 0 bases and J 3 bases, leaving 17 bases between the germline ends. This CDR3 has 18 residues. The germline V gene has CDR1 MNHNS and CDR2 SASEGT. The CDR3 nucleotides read TGTGCCAGCAGTGAAGCCCTCGAGGTCCGGGGATACACCGGGGAGCTGTTTTTT. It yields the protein CASSEALEVRGYTGELFF.

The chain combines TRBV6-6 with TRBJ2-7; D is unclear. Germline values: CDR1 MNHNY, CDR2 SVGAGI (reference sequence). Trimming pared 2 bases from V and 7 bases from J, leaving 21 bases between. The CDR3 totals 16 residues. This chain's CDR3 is CASSYPPGLAAFEQYF. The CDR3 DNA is TGTGCCAGCAGTTACCCACCGGGTCTTGCCGCTTTTGAGCAGTACTTC.

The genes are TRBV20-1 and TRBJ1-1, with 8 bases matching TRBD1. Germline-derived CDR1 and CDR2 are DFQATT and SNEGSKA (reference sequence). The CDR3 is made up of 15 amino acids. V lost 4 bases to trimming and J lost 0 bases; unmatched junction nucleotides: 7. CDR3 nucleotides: TGCAGTGCTATCGACAGGGGAAGGGTGAACACTGAAGCTTTCTTT. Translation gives CSAIDRGRVNTEAFF.

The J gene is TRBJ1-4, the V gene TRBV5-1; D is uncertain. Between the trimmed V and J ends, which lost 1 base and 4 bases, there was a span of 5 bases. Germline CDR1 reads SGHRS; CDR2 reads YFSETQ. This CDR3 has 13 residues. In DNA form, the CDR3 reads TGCGCCAGCAGCTTGACAGTTAATGAAAAACTGTTTTTT. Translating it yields CASSLTVNEKLFF.

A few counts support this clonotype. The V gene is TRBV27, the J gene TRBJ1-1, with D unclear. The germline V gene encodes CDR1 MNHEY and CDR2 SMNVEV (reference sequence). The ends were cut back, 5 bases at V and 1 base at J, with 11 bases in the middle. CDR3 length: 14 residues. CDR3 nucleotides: TGTGCCAGCAGTCTCCGGGTCTCGAACACTGAAGCTTTCTTT. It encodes CASSLRVSNTEAFF.

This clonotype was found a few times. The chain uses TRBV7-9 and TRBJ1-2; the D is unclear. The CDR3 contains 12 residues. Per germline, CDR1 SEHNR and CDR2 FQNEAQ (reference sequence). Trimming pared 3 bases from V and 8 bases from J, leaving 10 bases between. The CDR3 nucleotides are TGTGCCAGCAGCTTGTTTGCCTCGGGCTACACCTTC. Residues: CASSLFASGYTF.

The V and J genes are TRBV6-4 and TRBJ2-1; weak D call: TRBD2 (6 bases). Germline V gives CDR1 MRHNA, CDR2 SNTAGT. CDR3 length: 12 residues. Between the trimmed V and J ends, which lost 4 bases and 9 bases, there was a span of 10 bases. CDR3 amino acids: CASSGQGGEQFF. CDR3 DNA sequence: TGTGCCAGCAGTGGGCAGGGAGGTGAGCAGTTCTTC.

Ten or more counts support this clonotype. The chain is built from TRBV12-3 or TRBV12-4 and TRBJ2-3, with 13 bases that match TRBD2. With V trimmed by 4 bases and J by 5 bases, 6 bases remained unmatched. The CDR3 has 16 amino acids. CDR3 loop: CASSSGLAGAGDTQYF. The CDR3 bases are TGTGCCAGCAGTTCCGGACTAGCGGGAGCCGGAGATACGCAGTATTTT.

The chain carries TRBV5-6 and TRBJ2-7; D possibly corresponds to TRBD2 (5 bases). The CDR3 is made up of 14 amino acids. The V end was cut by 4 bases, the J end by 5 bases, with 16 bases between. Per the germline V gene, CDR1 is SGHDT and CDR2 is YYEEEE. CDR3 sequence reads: CASSPLPGSDEQYF. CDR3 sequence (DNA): TGTGCCAGCAGCCCTCTCCCGGGGAGCGACGAGCAGTACTTC. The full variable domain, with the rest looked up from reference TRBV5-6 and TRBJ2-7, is DAGVTQSPTHLIKTRGQQVTLRCSPKSGHDTVSWYQQALGQGPQFIFQYYEEEERQRGNFPDRFSGHQFPNYSSELNVNALLLGDSALYLCASSPLPGSDEQYFGPGTRLTVT.

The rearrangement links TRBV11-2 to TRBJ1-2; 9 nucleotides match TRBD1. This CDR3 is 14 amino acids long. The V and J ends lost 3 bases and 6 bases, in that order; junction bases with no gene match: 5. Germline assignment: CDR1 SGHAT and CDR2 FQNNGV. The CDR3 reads CASSLLTGGNGYTF. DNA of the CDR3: TGTGCCAGCAGCTTGCTAACAGGGGGCAATGGCTACACCTTC.

The CDR3 DNA reads as TGTGCCAGCAGCTTCCCAGAGAGCAGCTCCTACAATGAGCAGTTCTTC. Its protein is CASSFPESSSYNEQFF. This chain joins TRBV11-2 and TRBJ2-1, with D unclear. The V end lost 3 bases, the J end lost 0 bases, and 12 bases lay between the germline ends. Germline V gene sequence: CDR1 SGHAT, CDR2 FQNNGV. The CDR3 loop spans 16 amino acids. The variable domain in full, completed from reference TRBV11-2 and TRBJ2-1, reads EAGVAQSPRYKIIEKRQSVAFWCNPISGHATLYWYQQILGQGPKLLIQFQNNGVVDDSQLPKDRFSAERLKGVDSTLKIQPAKLEDSAVYLCASSFPESSSYNEQFFGPGTRLTVL.

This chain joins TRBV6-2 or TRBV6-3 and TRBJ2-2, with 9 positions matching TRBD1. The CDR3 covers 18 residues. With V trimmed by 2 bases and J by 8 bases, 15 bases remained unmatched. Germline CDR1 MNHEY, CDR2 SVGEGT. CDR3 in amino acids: CASSYPPWTGELKGELFF. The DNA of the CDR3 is TGTGCCAGCAGTTACCCGCCCTGGACAGGGGAATTAAAAGGGGAGCTGTTTTTT.

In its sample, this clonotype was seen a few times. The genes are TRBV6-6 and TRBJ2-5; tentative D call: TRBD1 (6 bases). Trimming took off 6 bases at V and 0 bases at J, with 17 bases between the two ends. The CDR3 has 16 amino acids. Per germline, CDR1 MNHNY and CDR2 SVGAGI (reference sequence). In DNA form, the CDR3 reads TGTGCCAGCAGGCGCACCCGGGACAAGTACCAAGAGACCCAGTACTTC. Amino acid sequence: CASRRTRDKYQETQYF.

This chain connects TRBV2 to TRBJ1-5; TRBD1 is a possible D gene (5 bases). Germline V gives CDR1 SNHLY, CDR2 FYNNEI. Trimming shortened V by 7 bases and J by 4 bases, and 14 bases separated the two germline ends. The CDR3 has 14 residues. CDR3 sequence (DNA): TGTGCCAGCACGACAGCTCCCCTGAATCAGCCCCAGCATTTT. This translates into CASTTAPLNQPQHF.

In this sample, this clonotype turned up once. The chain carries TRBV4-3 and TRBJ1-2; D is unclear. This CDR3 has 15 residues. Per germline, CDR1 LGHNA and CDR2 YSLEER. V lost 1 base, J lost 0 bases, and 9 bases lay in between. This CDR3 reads CASSQGSSSNYGYTF. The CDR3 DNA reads TGCGCCAGCAGCCAAGGTTCATCCTCTAACTATGGCTACACCTTC.

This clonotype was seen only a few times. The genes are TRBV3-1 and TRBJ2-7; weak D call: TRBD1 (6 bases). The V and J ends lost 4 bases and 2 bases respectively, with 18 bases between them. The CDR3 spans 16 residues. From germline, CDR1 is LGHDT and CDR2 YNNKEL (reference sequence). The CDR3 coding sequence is TGTGCCAGCAGCCCAAAACAGGGATTAAGGACCTACGAGCAGTACTTC. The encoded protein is CASSPKQGLRTYEQYF.

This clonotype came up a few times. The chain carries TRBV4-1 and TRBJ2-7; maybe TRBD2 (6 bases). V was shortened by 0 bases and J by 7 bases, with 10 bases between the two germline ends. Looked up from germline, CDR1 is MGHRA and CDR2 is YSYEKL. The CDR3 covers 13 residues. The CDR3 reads CASSQERAGEQYF. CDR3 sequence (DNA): TGCGCCAGCAGCCAAGAGAGGGCGGGGGAGCAGTACTTC.

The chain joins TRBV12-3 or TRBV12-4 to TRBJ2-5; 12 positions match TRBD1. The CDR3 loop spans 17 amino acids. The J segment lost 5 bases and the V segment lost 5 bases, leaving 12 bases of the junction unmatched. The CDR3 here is CASSPTRDRGRGETQYF. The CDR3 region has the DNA TGTGCCAGCAGTCCAACCCGGGACAGGGGGCGCGGGGAGACCCAGTACTTC.

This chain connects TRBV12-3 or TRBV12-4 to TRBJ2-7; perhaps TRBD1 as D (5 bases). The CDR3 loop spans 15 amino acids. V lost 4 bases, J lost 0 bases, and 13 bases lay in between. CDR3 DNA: TGTGCCAGCAGTTCGTCTTACAGGAGCTCCTACGAGCAGTACTTC. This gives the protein CASSSSYRSSYEQYF.

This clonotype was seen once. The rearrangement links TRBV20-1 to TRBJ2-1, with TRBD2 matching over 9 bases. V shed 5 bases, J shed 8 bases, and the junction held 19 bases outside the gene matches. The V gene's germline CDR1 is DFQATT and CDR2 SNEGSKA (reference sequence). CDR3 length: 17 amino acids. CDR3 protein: CSAPIRWIAGVGDEQFF. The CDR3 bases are TGCAGTGCTCCGATAAGATGGATAGCGGGAGTAGGCGATGAGCAGTTCTTC.

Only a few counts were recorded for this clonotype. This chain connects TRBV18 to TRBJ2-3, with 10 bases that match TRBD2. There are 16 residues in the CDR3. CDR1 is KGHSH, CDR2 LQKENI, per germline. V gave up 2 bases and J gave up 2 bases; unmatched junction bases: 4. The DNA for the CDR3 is TGTGCCAGCTCACCAAATAGCGGGGGGAACACAGATACGCAGTATTTT. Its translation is CASSPNSGGNTDTQYF.

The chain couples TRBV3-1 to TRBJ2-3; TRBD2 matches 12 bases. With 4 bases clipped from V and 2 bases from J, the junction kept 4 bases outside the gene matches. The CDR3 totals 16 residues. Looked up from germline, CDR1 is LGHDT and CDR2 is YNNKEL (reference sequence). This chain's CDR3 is CASSRTSGASTDTQYF. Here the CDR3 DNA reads TGTGCCAGCAGCCGGACTAGCGGGGCGTCCACAGATACGCAGTATTTT.

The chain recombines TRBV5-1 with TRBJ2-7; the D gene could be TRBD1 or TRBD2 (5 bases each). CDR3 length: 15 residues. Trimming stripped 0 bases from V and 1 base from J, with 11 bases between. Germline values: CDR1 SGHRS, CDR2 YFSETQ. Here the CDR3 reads CASSLEGPHSYEQYF. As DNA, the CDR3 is TGCGCCAGCAGCTTGGAGGGACCTCATTCCTACGAGCAGTACTTC.